Shown below are 11 T cell receptor beta chains from a single sample sequenced in a study of control samples from healthy donors and cancer patients. TCRdb's copy holds only in-frame clones and misses some; the assay was immunoSEQ multiplex PCR. This table holds approximately 220,000 clones, around 94% found once. The sequenced material came from blood. Source of these receptors: a man aged 50 to 59 in good health.

The chain joins TRBV11-1 to TRBJ1-2, with D perhaps TRBD1 (6 bases). This CDR3 is built from 13 residues. Trimming cost V 6 bases and J 3 bases, with 11 bases left between them. The germline V gene has CDR1 SGHAT and CDR2 FQDESV (reference sequence). The CDR3 loop is CASSSTGYYGYTF. The CDR3 DNA sequence: TGTGCCAGCAGTTCTACAGGGTACTATGGCTACACCTTC.

V and J are TRBV7-9 and TRBJ2-6; D not resolved. The V gene's germline CDR1 is SEHNR and CDR2 FQNEAQ (reference sequence). This CDR3 region has 15 residues. V lost 3 bases and J 2 bases, leaving 8 bases between the germline ends. CDR3 residues: CASSFTDTGANVLTF. In DNA form, the CDR3 reads TGTGCCAGCAGCTTTACGGATACTGGGGCCAACGTCCTGACTTTC.

The chain employs TRBV6-5 and TRBJ1-2; no clear D gene. CDR3 size: 15 residues. The germline V and J ends were trimmed by 6 bases and 2 bases, with 16 bases remaining between them. Germline CDR1 is MNHEY and CDR2 is SVGAGI. The CDR3 coding sequence is TGTGCCAGCAGAACACTAACGGGCCTAAACTATGGCTACACCTTC. It is translated as CASRTLTGLNYGYTF.

This rearrangement joins TRBV5-1 to TRBJ1-1, with TRBD1 as a possible D gene (6 bases). The V end was cut by 3 bases, the J end by 1 base, with 13 bases between. The CDR3 is 15 residues long. Germline CDR1 and CDR2: SGHRS and YFSETQ. The CDR3 sequence: CASSSQGGRNTEAFF. The DNA for the CDR3 is TGCGCCAGCAGCTCCCAAGGGGGGAGGAACACTGAAGCTTTCTTT.

This clone was detected only once. The chain joins TRBV11-2 to TRBJ2-1; tentatively, D is TRBD2 (5 bases). CDR1 and CDR2 (germline): SGHAT, FQNNGV. The CDR3 has 14 amino acids. Between the trimmed V and J ends, which lost 0 bases and 7 bases, there was a span of 10 bases. Here the CDR3 DNA reads TGTGCCAGCAGCTTAGACGGTCCGGGGAATGAGCAGTTCTTC. This translates into CASSLDGPGNEQFF.

V and J are TRBV2 and TRBJ2-2; D is undetermined. V was pared by 0 bases and J by 4 bases, with 9 bases between. This CDR3 has 15 amino acids. From germline, CDR1 is SNHLY and CDR2 FYNNEI. This CDR3 is CASSEATRVTGELFF. CDR3 DNA: TGTGCCAGCAGTGAAGCCACACGGGTCACCGGGGAGCTGTTTTTT. The full variable domain, in which reference TRBV2 and TRBJ2-2 provide the parts outside the CDR3, is EPEVTQTPSHQVTQMGQEVILRCVPISNHLYFYWYRQILGQKVEFLVSFYNNEISEKSEIFDDQFSVERPDGSNFTLKIRSTKLEDSAMYFCASSEATRVTGELFFGEGSRLTVL.

The chain joins TRBV5-5 to TRBJ2-1; 9 bases are shared with TRBD1. This CDR3 has 14 residues. CDR1 SGHKS and CDR2 YYEKEE come from the germline V gene (reference sequence). V lost 6 bases to trimming and J lost 6 bases; unmatched junction nucleotides: 7. For the CDR3, the DNA is TGTGCCAGCATCCCGGGACAGGGACGCAATGAGCAGTTCTTC. Translating gives CASIPGQGRNEQFF.

The chain joins TRBV30 to TRBJ2-7; 16 nucleotides align to TRBD2. There are 15 residues in the CDR3. V shed 4 bases, J shed 2 bases, and the junction held 2 bases outside the gene matches. Germline V gene lookup returns CDR1 GTSNPN and CDR2 SVGIG (reference sequence). In DNA form, the CDR3 reads TGTGCCTGGACAGGGACTAGCGGGGGGGCCTACGAGCAGTACGTC. Protein: CAWTGTSGGAYEQYV.

The chain uses TRBV9 and TRBJ1-6, with unresolved D. Trimming took 4 bases from V and 0 from J, leaving 14 bases between them. CDR1 SGDLS and CDR2 YYNGEE come from the germline V gene. The CDR3 covers 17 residues. CDR3 residues: CASSRAVPSSYNSPLHF. DNA for the CDR3: TGTGCCAGCAGCCGAGCCGTGCCCAGCTCCTATAATTCACCCCTCCACTTT.

This clone was counted a single time. The chain recombines TRBV19 with TRBJ1-3; D gene ambiguous. Germline values: CDR1 LNHDA, CDR2 SQIVND (reference sequence). Deletions cut 4 bases from V and 0 bases from J, with 7 bases between. This CDR3 has 14 amino acids. The CDR3 loop is CASSSSPSGNTIYF. CDR3 nucleotide sequence: TGTGCCAGTAGTAGTAGTCCCTCTGGAAACACCATATATTTT.

This clone is a singleton in its sample. The rearrangement links TRBV3-1 (or the pseudogene TRBV3-2) to TRBJ1-1, with D perhaps TRBD1 (5 bases). The germline V gene encodes CDR1 LGHDT and CDR2 YNNKEL (reference sequence). V gave up 4 bases and J gave up 5 bases, with 11 bases separating them. The CDR3 is 13 residues long. For the CDR3, the DNA is TGTGCCAGCAGCCCTGGGGGGAGGACTGAAGCTTTCTTT. Protein product: CASSPGGRTEAFF.